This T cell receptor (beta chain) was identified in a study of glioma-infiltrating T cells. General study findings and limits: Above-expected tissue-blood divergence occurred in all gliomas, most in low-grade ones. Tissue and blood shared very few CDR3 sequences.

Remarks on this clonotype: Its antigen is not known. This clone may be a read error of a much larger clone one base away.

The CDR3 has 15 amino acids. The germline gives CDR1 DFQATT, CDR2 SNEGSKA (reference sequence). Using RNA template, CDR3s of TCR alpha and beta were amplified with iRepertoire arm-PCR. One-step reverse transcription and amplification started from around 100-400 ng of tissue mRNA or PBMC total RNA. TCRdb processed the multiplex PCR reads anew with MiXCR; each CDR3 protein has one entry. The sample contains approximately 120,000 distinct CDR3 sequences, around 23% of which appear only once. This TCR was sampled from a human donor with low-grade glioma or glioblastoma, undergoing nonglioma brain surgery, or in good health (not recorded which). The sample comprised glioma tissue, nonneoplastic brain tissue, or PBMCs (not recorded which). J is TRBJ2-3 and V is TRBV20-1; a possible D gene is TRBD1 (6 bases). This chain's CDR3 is CSAREAAGVRDTRYF. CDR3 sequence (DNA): TGCAGTGCTAGAGAGGCGGCAGGGGTGAGAGATACGCGGTATTTT.